These 15 T cell receptor beta chains were all obtained from the same sample, sequenced in a study of CD8 T cells in ankylosing spondylitis (dated by TCRdb to about 2017). The protocol used for the library was 5' RACE. The listed sequencing device is Illumina HiSeq 2500. In TCRdb, the public reads were trimmed at Q25 with fastp and aligned with MiXCR, with productive beta chains retained. Under each unique CDR3 protein, matching rows form one entry showing the most common genes and DNA. This sample comprises some 200,000 distinct CDR3 sequences, over 10% of them detected only once. Together, the top ten hold about 15% of the sample. Sequencing was carried out using blood, either unsorted or a sorted T cell fraction (not recorded which). These TCRs come from a male donor with ankylosing spondylitis or in good health (not recorded which).

This clonotype was counted many times. The chain carries TRBV6-5 and TRBJ2-3; D gene ambiguous. This CDR3 has 12 amino acids. CDR1 and CDR2 (germline): MNHEY, SVGAGI. Trimming took off 5 bases at V and 5 bases at J, with 8 bases between the two ends. The CDR3 here is CASSPSQDTQYF. CDR3 DNA sequence: TGTGCCAGCAGTCCTTCGCAAGATACGCAGTATTTT.

The V call is TRBV6-4, the J call TRBJ2-5; TRBD2 matches at 16 bases. J gave up 2 bases and V 3 bases, and 0 bases lay outside the gene matches. This CDR3 is 16 amino acids long. Germline-derived CDR1 and CDR2 are MRHNA and SNTAGT. The CDR3 loop reads CASSEGLAGGQETQYF. In DNA, the CDR3 is TGTGCCAGCAGTGAGGGACTAGCGGGAGGGCAAGAGACCCAGTACTTC.

This clonotype was counted at least ten times. At one of its ends the junction is not consistent with the germline gene, which may arise from a read error. V gene TRBV12-3 or TRBV12-4 combines with J gene TRBJ2-7; 8 bases line up with TRBD1. This CDR3 region has 11 residues. The CDR3 DNA sequence: TGTGCCAGCGGGACAGGAGTCCTTGGGGACTTC. It translates to CASGTGVLGDF.

The V and J genes are TRBV3-1 and TRBJ1-1, with D uncertain. V was clipped by 4 bases and J by 1 base, with 7 bases between them. Germline lookup yields CDR1 LGHDT and CDR2 YNNKEL (reference sequence). The CDR3 runs to 13 residues. The CDR3 loop reads CASSRTKNTEAFF. DNA for the CDR3: TGTGCCAGCAGCCGAACCAAGAACACTGAAGCTTTCTTT.

This clonotype came up a few times. V usage is TRBV19 and J usage is TRBJ2-3; 11 bases are a match to TRBD1. Germline loops: CDR1 LNHDA, CDR2 SQIVND (reference sequence). The V segment lost 3 bases and the J segment 4 bases; nucleotides outside the gene matches: 0. The length of the CDR3 is 14 residues. CDR3 in DNA: TGTGCCAGTAGTATGGGACAGGGGGCAGATACGCAGTATTTT. It encodes CASSMGQGADTQYF.

This clonotype occurred a few times. J is TRBJ2-1 and V is TRBV2; TRBD2 might be the D (5 bases). The CDR3 is 13 residues long. Germline-derived CDR1 and CDR2 are SNHLY and FYNNEI. V dropped 2 bases and J dropped 10 bases, with 12 bases sitting between them. CDR3 loop: CASSERWGAEQFF. In DNA form, the CDR3 reads TGTGCCAGCAGTGAACGGTGGGGAGCCGAGCAGTTCTTC.

This clonotype was recorded a few times. The J gene is TRBJ2-3, the V gene TRBV6-5, with D possibly matching TRBD1 (5 bases). The CDR3 is 15 amino acids. The V gene's germline CDR1 is MNHEY and CDR2 SVGAGI. V lost 2 bases and J lost 0, with 9 bases in between. Here the CDR3 reads CASSYQGISTDTQYF. In nucleotides, the CDR3 is TGTGCCAGCAGTTACCAGGGAATAAGCACAGATACGCAGTATTTT.

At least ten counts were recorded for this clonotype. The V call is TRBV12-3 or TRBV12-4, the J call TRBJ2-7; the D is unclear. This CDR3 has 11 residues. The V gene lost 3 bases and the J gene lost 6 bases, with 6 bases spanning the gap. As DNA, the CDR3 is TGTGCCAGCAGTTTGGGGTCCGAGCAGTACTTC. It encodes CASSLGSEQYF.

This clonotype was seen only a few times. The chain combines TRBV7-9 with TRBJ2-5; 16 positions match TRBD2. CDR3 size: 17 residues. Germline CDR1 and CDR2: SEHNR and FQNEAQ (reference sequence). J was trimmed by 5 bases and V by 4 bases; bases with no gene match: 7. The CDR3 region is CASSSPPGLAGGETQYF. The CDR3 DNA reads as TGTGCCAGCAGCTCCCCCCCGGGACTAGCGGGAGGGGAGACCCAGTACTTC.

This rearrangement joins TRBV11-3 to TRBJ1-3; maybe TRBD1 (5 bases). The CDR3 spans 17 residues. Germline CDR1 reads SGHNT; CDR2 reads YENEEA. V lost 5 bases, J lost 0 bases, and 17 bases lay in between. This CDR3 is CASSEDPGRNSGNTIYF. The CDR3 DNA follows: TGTGCCAGCAGCGAAGATCCGGGACGGAACTCTGGAAACACCATATATTTT.

The chain employs TRBV3-1 and TRBJ2-7; TRBD1 aligns across 9 bases. CDR1 LGHDT and CDR2 YNNKEL come from the germline V gene (reference sequence). The J segment lost 2 bases and the V segment lost 4 bases, leaving 6 bases of the junction unmatched. The CDR3 is made up of 15 amino acids. As DNA, the CDR3 is TGTGCCAGCAGCCCGCGGGACAGGGTGCCCTACGAGCAGTACTTC. It encodes CASSPRDRVPYEQYF.

This clonotype was recorded a few times. The CDR3 here is CASSDLGDRATDTQYF. The CDR3 DNA is TGTGCCAGCAGTGATCTCGGGGACAGAGCCACAGATACGCAGTATTTT. This rearrangement joins TRBV7-8 to TRBJ2-3, with TRBD1 matching 7 bases. CDR1 is SGHVS and CDR2 is FQNEAQ in the germline V gene. J lost 2 bases, V lost 6 bases, and 11 bases had no gene match. CDR3 length equals 16 residues.

This clonotype showed up many times. The chain recombines TRBV21-1 with TRBJ2-4; the table calls TRBD2, which could not be checked here. TRBV21-1 is a listed pseudogene. CDR3 length: 13 residues. The CDR3 is CASSKGEGNIQYF. In nucleotides, the CDR3 is TGTGCCAGCAGCAAAGGGGAGGGAAACATTCAGTACTTC.

The V call is TRBV30, the J call TRBJ2-7, with 7 positions matching TRBD2. Trimming removed 0 bases from V and 0 bases from J; junction bases left unmatched: 5. Germline CDR1 GTSNPN, CDR2 SVGIG (reference sequence). The CDR3 covers 15 residues. CDR3 sequence: CAWSVYGGGSYEQYF. CDR3 nucleotides: TGTGCCTGGAGTGTATACGGCGGGGGCTCCTACGAGCAGTACTTC.

The chain has TRBV9 and TRBJ2-3, with D tentatively TRBD1 (6 bases). This CDR3 has 16 amino acids. Germline loops: CDR1 SGDLS, CDR2 YYNGEE. The V end was cut by 0 bases, the J end by 5 bases, with 16 bases between. For the CDR3, the DNA is TGTGCCAGCAGCGTAGATCAGGGGCCCTCCGTAGATACGCAGTATTTT. Its protein product is CASSVDQGPSVDTQYF. The complete variable domain, with remaining parts taken from reference TRBV9 and TRBJ2-3, reads DSGVTQTPKHLITATGQRVTLRCSPRSGDLSVYWYQQSLDQGLQFLIQYYNGEERAKGNILERFSAQQFPDLHSELNLSSLELGDSALYFCASSVDQGPSVDTQYFGPGTRLTVL.